This T cell receptor beta chain was profiled in a study of T cell responses to AZD1222 COVID-19 vaccine. Generated by immunoSEQ multiplex PCR, the TCRdb table keeps only in-frame clones and is missing some. This sample carries 65,000 to 80,000 clones, about four fifths of them seen once, and the ten largest clones take about 1.3%. This clone was seen a handful of times. The antigen is undetermined. Second-dose recipients at about 4 or about 12 weeks were treated as one pooled group. Study-wide points: Nearly half of the spike-specific TCRs reportedly recognize variant regions that carry no mutations. Sampling captured repertoires only after the peak T cell response.

The CDR3 covers 14 residues. CDR1 and CDR2 from the germline V gene are SGHDN and FVKESK. The trim removed 4 bases at V and 5 bases at J, leaving 3 bases unmatched. The chain uses TRBV14 and TRBJ2-3; 10 bases are a match to TRBD2. The sequence came from an adult who received the AZD1222 COVID-19 vaccine. Here the sequenced sample was peripheral blood, taken 28 days after the second AZD1222 dose. The CDR3 region has the DNA TGTGCCAGCAGCCCCCGACTAGCGGGAGATACGCAGTATTTT. It translates to CASSPRLAGDTQYF.